This TCR beta chain was sequenced during a study of shared clonotypes between healthy human individuals. As for the study in general: Aged 18 to 49, the donors were a couple of women and three men.

V lost 0 bases, J lost 1 base, and 3 bases stayed unmatched. Germline lookup yields CDR1 SGDLS and CDR2 YYNGEE. The CDR3 sequence is 15 residues long. A remark on this clone: Different DNA sequences within this sample yield the same CDR3.

The investigators split CD4+ cells into a CD45RA+ naive subset and a CD45RA-negative memory subset. At deep level, the assay was performed. Here immunoSEQ multiplex PCR was the method, and the copy in TCRdb shows in-frame clones only, minus some. The sample comprises about 1.5 million clones, nearly 99% of which are singletons, and about 0.42% rests with the top ten. V usage is TRBV9 and J usage is TRBJ2-7; 8 bases are shared with TRBD2. The source of this sequence is a man between 25 and 39 years old in good health. Source material: naive CD4+ T cells sorted from blood. This sample's subset: CD45RA+ positively selected. This CDR3 is CASSVAGGGSYEQYF. As DNA, the CDR3 is TGTGCCAGCAGCGTAGCAGGCGGGGGGTCCTACGAGCAGTACTTC.